This entry concerns a single TCR beta chain. This clonotype was found many times. The antigen it recognizes is unknown. Base qualities are not provided; no much larger clone lies one nucleotide away. The TCR beta CDR3 regions were amplified from RNA transcripts. The first round of RT-PCR for the TCR CDR3 was performed with the HTBI primer set and the Qiagen OneStep RT-PCR kit. Libraries were constructed in a second round of multiplex PCR, after which size selection and purification were carried out. Libraries were sequenced paired-end with 100 bp reads on an Illumina HiSeq2000. Under the source paper's analysis protocol: Raw data were processed with SOAPnuke, discarding reads with adapters, uncalled bases, mean Phred below 15, or no exact constant-primer or identifier match. COPE v1.2.5 was used to merge high-quality paired reads, and clonotypes were defined as unique nucleotide sequences. MiTCR v1.1 was used to align clonotypes to the IMGT TRBV, TRBD and TRBJ reference segments. The analysis was restricted to V-J combinations with a frequency above 0.0001, which together covered about 99% of the repertoires. A TCS score was defined as the ratio between F50 (clonal expansion) and ExV (chaos), using BLOSUM62-based TCRdist between CDR3 peptides within each V-J. Welch's t-statistics and random forest reduced fewer than 600 V-J features to 13, which were used in a naive Bayes classifier (R e1071). Using fastp trimming at Q25 and MiXCR clonotype assembly, TCRdb reanalyzed the public sequencing data and kept in-frame beta chains. CDR3 protein sequences are deduplicated, and each keeps its most common genes and DNA. V and J calls and clone size were set by TCRdb, not the authors. In this sample the table shows 280,000 or so distinct CDR3 sequences, under 30% of which occur a single time. The top ten hold about 30% of the sample.

The hyperthyroidism patients were between 18 and 65 years old and newly diagnosed, with a disease duration of less than 2 months. The study excluded patients with uncontrolled infections, other autoimmune diseases, pregnancy or lactation. Clinical symptoms, serum thyroxine and TRAb, thyroid ultrasound, and orbital computed tomography formed the basis for the diagnoses. Blood from progressor patients was drawn when they were first diagnosed with hyperthyroidism, before any ophthalmopathy symptoms appeared. PBMCs were separated from roughly 9.3 ml of fresh peripheral blood using Ficoll-Paque density gradient centrifugation. Progressor patients were defined as those initially diagnosed with Graves' hyperthyroidism in whom ophthalmopathy developed during follow-up. Total RNA was extracted with Trizol reagent, and quality was checked on an Agilent 2100 Bioanalyzer. From the cysteine up to the phenylalanine, the CDR3 has a length of 12 residues. Left in the record is the CDR3 DNA by itself, 36 bases read in frame from the first base. The germline V gene (reference sequence) yields LNHDA for CDR1 and SQIVND for CDR2. V and J are truncated by 3 bases and 9 bases respectively, leaving an intervening sequence of 9 bases.

The sample comes from a study of T cells in Graves' hyperthyroidism and ophthalmopathy (dated by TCRdb to between 2018 and 2021). Regarding the research as a whole: Peripheral blood was sampled at the time of initial diagnosis, prior to any treatment. To identify distinguishing TCR V-J signatures, a discovery cohort of 100 patients was used, comprising fewer than 45 with Graves' ophthalmopathy and some 60 with stable Graves' hyperthyroidism. The paper describes TCR Vbeta CDR3 sequencing of around 140 peripheral blood samples, made up of about 40 ophthalmopathy patients, more than 70 hyperthyroidism patients and approximately 17 progressor patients. In about 6 Graves' hyperthyroidism patients, the study also compared T-cell repertoires from thyroid tissue with T-cell repertoires from blood. Prospective prediction of ophthalmopathy was tested in an independent validation cohort of 18 to 20 hyperthyroidism patients and 17 patients who later progressed to ophthalmopathy. After sampling, hyperthyroidism patients received methimazole starting at 30 mg daily, and ophthalmopathy patients received high-dose intravenous methylprednisolone. The 100 discovery patients were randomly split 7:3 into training and test sets.

The paper's findings and limits, for the study overall: Blood samples also contained most of the expanded thyroid clonotypes (frequency above 0.001), which suggests that blood repertoires may reflect thyroid immune responses. Sample size was not statistically predetermined, and investigators were not blinded to group allocation. A model built on a 13 V-J signature distinguished ophthalmopathy from stable hyperthyroidism, reaching 85% to 90% sensitivity and approximately 81% specificity in cross-validation and 80%/75% in testing. During validation, the model predicted progression to ophthalmopathy a median of about 6.3 months ahead of onset, with just under 71% sensitivity and 72.22% specificity.

The source of this sequence is a man aged 35 to 55 with Graves' hyperthyroidism that later progressed to Graves' ophthalmopathy. The rearranged chain carries TRBV19 and TRBJ1-5; the D segment cannot be called with confidence. The sequenced sample was blood. For the CDR3, the sequence is CASSIPRRPQHF. The DNA sequence is TGTGCCAGTAGTATCCCGCGCCGGCCCCAGCATTTT.